The sample holds many counts of the clone carrying this T cell receptor beta chain. Antigen: not known. Authors' processing steps: Clinicopathological groups of papillary thyroid cancer showed CDR3 differences that were used to build a distant-metastasis classifier. TCRdb reprocessed the PCR reads using MiXCR. The V and J calls shown here were made by TCRdb, not taken from the authors' results. The repertoire holds fewer than 40,000 clones, with 18% as singletons. The CDR3 consists of 15 residues. Germline V gene sequence: CDR1 LNHDA, CDR2 SQIVND (reference sequence). V was shortened by 6 bases and J by 0 bases, with 13 bases between the two germline ends. Thyroid surgery took place with no prior treatment in any patient. These data are taken from a study of metastatic and nonmetastatic thyroid tumors. Whole-study context: Comparative analysis of repertoires was undertaken across blood and tumor or nodule tissue obtained from malignant and benign thyroid patients.

Study results and limitations: Malignant tumors reportedly showed significantly higher TCR beta diversity than benign nodules in both blood and tumor.

The source material was tumor tissue. The clonotype originates from a female donor with papillary thyroid cancer or a benign thyroid nodule (not recorded which). Some clones in this sample may be carry-over from other donors' samples. The chain links TRBV19 to TRBJ2-3; TRBD2 is a possible D gene (6 bases). The CDR3 bases are TGTGCCAGTAGCCTAACCGGGACTAGCACAGATACGCAGTATTTT. Protein sequence: CASSLTGTSTDTQYF.